This TCR beta chain was recorded in a study of brain T cells in children with intractable seizures. Germline trimming cut 5 bases from V and 2 bases from J; bases unmatched to any gene: 8. The CDR3 totals 17 residues. The germline gives CDR1 SNHLY, CDR2 FYNNEI. Sequencing was performed with immunoSEQ multiplex PCR; in TCRdb, only in-frame clones are kept and a portion is missing. The data show 110,000 or so clones, 90% to 95% seen once. The source was peripheral blood, collected at surgery. This clonotype was obtained from a boy younger than two with hemimegalencephaly and intractable seizures. V gene TRBV2 combines with J gene TRBJ2-5; 13 bases line up with TRBD2. Here the CDR3 DNA reads TGTGCCAGCAGTAGGGGACTAGCGGGGACTTCACAAGAGACCCAGTACTTC. This codes for CASSRGLAGTSQETQYF. Based on the CDR3 plus reference TRBV2 and TRBJ2-5, the full variable domain is EPEVTQTPSHQVTQMGQEVILRCVPISNHLYFYWYRQILGQKVEFLVSFYNNEISEKSEIFDDQFSVERPDGSNFTLKIRSTKLEDSAMYFCASSRGLAGTSQETQYFGPGTRLLVL.